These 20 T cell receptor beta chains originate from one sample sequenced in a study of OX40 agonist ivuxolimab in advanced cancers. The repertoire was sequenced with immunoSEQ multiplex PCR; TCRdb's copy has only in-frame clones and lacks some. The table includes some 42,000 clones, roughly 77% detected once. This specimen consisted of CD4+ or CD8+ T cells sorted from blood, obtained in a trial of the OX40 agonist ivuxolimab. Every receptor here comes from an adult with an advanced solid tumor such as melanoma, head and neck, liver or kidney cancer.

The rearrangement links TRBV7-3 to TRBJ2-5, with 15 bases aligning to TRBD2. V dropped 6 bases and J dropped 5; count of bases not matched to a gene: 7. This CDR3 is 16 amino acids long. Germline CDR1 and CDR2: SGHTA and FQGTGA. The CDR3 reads CASSSGLAGGYETQYF. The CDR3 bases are TGTGCCAGCAGTTCGGGACTAGCGGGAGGCTATGAGACCCAGTACTTC.

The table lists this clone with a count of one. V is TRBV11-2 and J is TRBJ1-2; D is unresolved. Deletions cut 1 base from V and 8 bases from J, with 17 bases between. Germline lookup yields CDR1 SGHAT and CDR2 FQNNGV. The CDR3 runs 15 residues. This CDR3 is CASSLVGGYGMGYTF. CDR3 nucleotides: TGTGCCAGCAGCTTAGTTGGCGGTTACGGCATGGGCTACACCTTC.

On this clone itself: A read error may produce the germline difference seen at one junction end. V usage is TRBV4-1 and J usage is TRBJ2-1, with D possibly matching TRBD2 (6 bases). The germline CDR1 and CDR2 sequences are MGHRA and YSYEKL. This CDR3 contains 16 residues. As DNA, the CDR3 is TGCGCCAGCACCCAAGTCTACGCGGGAACCTACAATGAGCAGTTCTTC. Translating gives CASTQVYAGTYNEQFF.

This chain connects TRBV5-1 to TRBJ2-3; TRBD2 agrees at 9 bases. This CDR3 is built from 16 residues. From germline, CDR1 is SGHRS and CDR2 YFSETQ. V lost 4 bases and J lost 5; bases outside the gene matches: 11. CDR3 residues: CASSPGSAGGLDTQYF. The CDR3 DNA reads TGCGCCAGCAGCCCCGGTTCCGCGGGAGGGCTAGATACGCAGTATTTT.

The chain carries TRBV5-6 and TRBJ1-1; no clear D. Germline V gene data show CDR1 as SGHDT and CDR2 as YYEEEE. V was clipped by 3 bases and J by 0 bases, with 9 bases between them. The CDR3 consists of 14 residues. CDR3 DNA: TGTGCCAGCAGCTGGACTCTTATGAACACTGAAGCTTTCTTT. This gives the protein CASSWTLMNTEAFF.

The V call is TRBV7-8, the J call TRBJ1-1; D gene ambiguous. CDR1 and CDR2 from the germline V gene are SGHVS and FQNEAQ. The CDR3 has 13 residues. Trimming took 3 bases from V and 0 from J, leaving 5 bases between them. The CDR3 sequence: CASSFRMNTEAFF. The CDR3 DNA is TGTGCCAGCAGCTTCCGTATGAACACTGAAGCTTTCTTT. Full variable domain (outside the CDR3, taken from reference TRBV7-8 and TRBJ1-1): GAGVSQSPRYKVAKRGQDVALRCDPISGHVSLFWYQQALGQGPEFLTYFQNEAQLDKSGLPSDRFFAERPEGSVSTLKIQRTQQEDSAVYLCASSFRMNTEAFFGQGTRLTVV.

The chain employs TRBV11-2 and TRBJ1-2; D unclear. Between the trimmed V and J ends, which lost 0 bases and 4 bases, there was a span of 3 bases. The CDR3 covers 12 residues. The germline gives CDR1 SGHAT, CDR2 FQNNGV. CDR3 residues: CASSLELYGYTF. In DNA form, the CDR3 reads TGTGCCAGCAGCTTAGAGCTCTATGGCTACACCTTC.

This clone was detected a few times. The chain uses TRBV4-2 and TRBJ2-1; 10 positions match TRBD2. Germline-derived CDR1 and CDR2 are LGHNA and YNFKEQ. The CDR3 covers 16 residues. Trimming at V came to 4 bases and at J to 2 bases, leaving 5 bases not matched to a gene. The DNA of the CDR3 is TGTGCCAGCAGCCGGACCGGGACTAGCGCCTACAATGAGCAGTTCTTC. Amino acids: CASSRTGTSAYNEQFF.

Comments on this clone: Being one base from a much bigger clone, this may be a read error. CDR3 DNA sequence: TGTGCCAGTAGGGGGACAGCCAGGGGGACTGAAGCTTTCTTT. This sequence encodes CASRGTARGTEAFF. This chain connects TRBV19 to TRBJ1-1, with 7 bases that match TRBD1. This CDR3 region has 14 residues. V shed 6 bases and J 5 bases; nucleotides not matched to a gene: 9. CDR1 and CDR2 (germline): LNHDA, SQIVND (reference sequence).

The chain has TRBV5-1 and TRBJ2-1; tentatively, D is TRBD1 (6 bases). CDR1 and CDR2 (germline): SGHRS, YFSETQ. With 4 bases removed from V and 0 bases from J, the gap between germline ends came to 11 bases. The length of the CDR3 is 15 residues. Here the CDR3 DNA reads TGCGCCAGCAGCCGCGGACAGACCTCCTACAATGAGCAGTTCTTC. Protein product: CASSRGQTSYNEQFF.

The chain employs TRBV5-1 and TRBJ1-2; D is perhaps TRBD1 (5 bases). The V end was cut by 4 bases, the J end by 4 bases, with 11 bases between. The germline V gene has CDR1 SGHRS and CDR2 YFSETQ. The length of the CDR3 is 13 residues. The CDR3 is CASSEGRLYGYTF. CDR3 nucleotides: TGCGCCAGCAGCGAGGGACGGCTCTATGGCTACACCTTC.

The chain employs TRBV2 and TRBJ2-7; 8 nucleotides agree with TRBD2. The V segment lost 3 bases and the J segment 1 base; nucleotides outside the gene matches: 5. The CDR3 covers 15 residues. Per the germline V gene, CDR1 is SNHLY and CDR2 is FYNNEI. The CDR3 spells CASSDRGGRSYEQYF. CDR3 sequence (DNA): TGTGCCAGCAGTGACCGCGGCGGGAGGTCCTACGAGCAGTACTTC.

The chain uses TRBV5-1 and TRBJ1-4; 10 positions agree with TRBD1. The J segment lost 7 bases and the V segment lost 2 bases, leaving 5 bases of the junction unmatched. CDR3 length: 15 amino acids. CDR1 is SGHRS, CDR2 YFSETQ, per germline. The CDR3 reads CASSFSTGGREKLFF. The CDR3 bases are TGCGCCAGCAGCTTCTCGACAGGGGGCCGTGAAAAACTGTTTTTT.

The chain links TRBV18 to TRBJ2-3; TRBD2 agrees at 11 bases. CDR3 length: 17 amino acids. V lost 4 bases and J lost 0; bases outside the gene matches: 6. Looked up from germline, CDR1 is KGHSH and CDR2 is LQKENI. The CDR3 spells CASSRALAGDSTDTQYF. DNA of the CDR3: TGTGCCAGCTCACGGGCACTAGCGGGAGACAGCACAGATACGCAGTATTTT.

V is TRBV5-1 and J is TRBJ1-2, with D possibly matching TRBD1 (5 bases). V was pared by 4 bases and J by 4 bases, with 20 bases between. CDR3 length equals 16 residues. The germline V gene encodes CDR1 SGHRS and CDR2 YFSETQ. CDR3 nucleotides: TGCGCCAGCAGCCTGGGAGGGGTACGGGCAATCTATGGCTACACCTTC. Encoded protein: CASSLGGVRAIYGYTF.

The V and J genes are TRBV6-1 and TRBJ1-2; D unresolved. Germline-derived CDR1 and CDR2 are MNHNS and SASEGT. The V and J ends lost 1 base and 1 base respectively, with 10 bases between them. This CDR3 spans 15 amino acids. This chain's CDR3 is CASSEDSENNYGYTF. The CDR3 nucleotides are TGTGCCAGCAGTGAAGACTCGGAAAATAACTATGGCTACACCTTC.

CDR3 DNA: TGTGCCAGTAGTATCAGGGCTAAGGGCGATGAAAAACTGTTTTTT. Translation gives CASSIRAKGDEKLFF. The chain is built from TRBV19 and TRBJ1-4; D may be TRBD1 (5 bases). The CDR3 is 15 amino acids. From germline, CDR1 is LNHDA and CDR2 SQIVND (reference sequence). The V end lost 3 bases, the J end lost 6 bases, and 14 bases lay between the germline ends.

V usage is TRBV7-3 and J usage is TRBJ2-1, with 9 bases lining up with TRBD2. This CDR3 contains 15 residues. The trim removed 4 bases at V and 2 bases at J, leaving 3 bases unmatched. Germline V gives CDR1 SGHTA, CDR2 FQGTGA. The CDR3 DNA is TGTGCCAGCAGCTCTAGCGGGACCCCCTACAATGAGCAGTTCTTC. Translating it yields CASSSSGTPYNEQFF.

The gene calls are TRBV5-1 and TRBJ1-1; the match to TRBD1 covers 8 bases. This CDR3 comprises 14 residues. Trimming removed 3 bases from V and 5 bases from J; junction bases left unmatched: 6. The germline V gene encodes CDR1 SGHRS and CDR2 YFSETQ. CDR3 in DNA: TGCGCCAGCAGCTCACAGGGGGATTTTACTGAAGCTTTCTTT. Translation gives CASSSQGDFTEAFF.

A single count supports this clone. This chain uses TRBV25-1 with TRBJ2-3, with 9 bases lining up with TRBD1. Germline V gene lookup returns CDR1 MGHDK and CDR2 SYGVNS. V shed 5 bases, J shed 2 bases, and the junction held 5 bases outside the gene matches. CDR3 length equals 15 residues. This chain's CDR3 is CASSNTGGLTDTQYF. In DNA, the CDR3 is TGTGCCAGCAGTAACACAGGGGGCCTCACAGATACGCAGTATTTT.